Shown below are 25 T cell receptor beta chains from a single sample sequenced in a study of T cells in Graves' hyperthyroidism and ophthalmopathy. There were TCR beta CDR3 regions amplified from RNA transcripts. Primed by the HTBI set, a first-round RT-PCR was run on the TCR CDR3. MiXCR was run by TCRdb on the multiplex PCR reads, yielding one entry per CDR3 protein. The data hold approximately 620,000 distinct CDR3 sequences, with approximately 15% observed a single time. The sequencing input was blood. The origin of the receptors is a woman aged 25-40 years with Graves' hyperthyroidism that later progressed to Graves' ophthalmopathy.

This clonotype was counted only a few times. The chain couples TRBV24-1 to TRBJ2-1; TRBD2 matches at 9 bases. The CDR3 runs to 17 residues. V lost 4 bases to trimming and J lost 2 bases; unmatched junction nucleotides: 8. Looked up from germline, CDR1 is KGHDR and CDR2 is SFDVKD. This chain's CDR3 is CATSDPRLADPYNEQFF. The CDR3 DNA is TGTGCCACCAGTGACCCCAGACTAGCGGACCCCTACAATGAGCAGTTCTTC.

As concerns this clonotype: This sequence may be a read error, since a much larger clone differs from it by one base. The genes are TRBV5-1 and TRBJ1-6, with D perhaps matching TRBD1 (5 bases). The germline V gene encodes CDR1 SGHRS and CDR2 YFSETQ. This CDR3 has 15 residues. The CDR3 is CVSSLAGAAYSPLHF. CDR3 coding DNA: TGCGTCAGCAGCTTGGCTGGGGCAGCGTACTCACCCCTCCACTTT.

The V gene is TRBV19, the J gene TRBJ2-2; no definite D call. From germline, CDR1 is LNHDA and CDR2 SQIVND (reference sequence). The CDR3 is 13 residues long. V was cut by 1 base and J by 7 bases, with 7 bases left in between. This CDR3 is CASSIGSHGELFF. The CDR3 DNA reads as TGTGCCAGTAGTATAGGGAGCCACGGGGAGCTGTTTTTT.

This clonotype was seen many times. The chain carries TRBV6-4 and TRBJ1-1, with TRBD1 as a possible D gene (6 bases). The CDR3 consists of 16 residues. CDR1 MRHNA and CDR2 SNTAGT come from the germline V gene. The ends were cut back, 0 bases at V and 4 bases at J, with 15 bases in the middle. The DNA of the CDR3 is TGTGCCAGCAGTGACTCCCACAGGGACGTCGGCACTGAAGCTTTCTTT. Translation: CASSDSHRDVGTEAFF.

A single count supports this clonotype. The J gene is TRBJ2-1, the V gene TRBV6-2 or TRBV6-3, with 8 nucleotides matching TRBD2. V trimming: 6 bases; J trimming: 7 bases; junction bases outside the gene matches: 11. Per germline, CDR1 MNHEY and CDR2 SVGEGT. The CDR3 is made up of 15 amino acids. The CDR3 is CASRSSGSNMNEQFF. In nucleotides, the CDR3 is TGTGCCAGCAGATCCAGCGGGAGTAATATGAATGAGCAGTTCTTC.

This clonotype was observed at least ten times. The V call is TRBV19, the J call TRBJ2-1, with D tentatively TRBD2 (7 bases). Trimming left V 7 bases short and J 0 bases short, with 16 bases between. The germline gives CDR1 LNHDA, CDR2 SQIVND (reference sequence). The CDR3 has 16 residues. Here the CDR3 reads CASIERGGTSYNEQFF. The CDR3 DNA reads TGTGCCAGTATTGAGCGCGGGGGCACCTCCTACAATGAGCAGTTCTTC.

This clonotype was seen at least ten times. The chain combines TRBV10-3 with TRBJ2-7, with D tentatively TRBD2 (5 bases). V lost 2 bases, J lost 5 bases, and 16 bases lay in between. Per germline, CDR1 ENHRY and CDR2 SYGVKD. The CDR3 has 15 residues. CDR3 sequence: CAISEPGVRGDEQYF. The CDR3 DNA sequence: TGTGCCATCAGTGAGCCCGGGGTCCGAGGCGACGAGCAGTACTTC.

The chain carries TRBV4-1 and TRBJ2-3, with 7 bases fitting TRBD1. The CDR3 contains 16 residues. Germline CDR1 is MGHRA and CDR2 is YSYEKL. V shed 0 bases and J 2 bases; nucleotides not matched to a gene: 5. As DNA, the CDR3 is TGCGCCAGCAGCCAAGATGGGGGACAGTACACAGATACGCAGTATTTT. Translated, it gives CASSQDGGQYTDTQYF.

This clonotype has a count of ten or more. This chain uses TRBV28 with TRBJ2-4, with 7 bases that match TRBD2. From germline, CDR1 is MDHEN and CDR2 SYDVKM. V shed 2 bases and J 2 bases; nucleotides not matched to a gene: 9. The CDR3 spans 17 residues. Written as DNA, the CDR3 is TGTGCCAGCAGTTTAGCGGGAGAGGGGTGGACCAAAAACATTCAGTACTTC. It encodes CASSLAGEGWTKNIQYF.

Note on this clonotype: This may arise from a read error, as a much more abundant clone is one base away. This rearrangement joins TRBV12-3 or TRBV12-4 to TRBJ2-6, with D unclear. CDR3 size: 15 residues. V was shortened by 4 bases and J by 4 bases, with 11 bases between the two germline ends. CDR3 DNA: TGTGCCAGCAGTTGGGCGACCTCCGGGGCCAACGTCCTGACTTTC. Translating it yields CASSWATSGANVLTF.

This clonotype has more than one count but fewer than ten. The V and J genes are TRBV12-5 and TRBJ2-7; D remains unclear. The CDR3 sequence is 17 residues long. Trimming removed 0 bases at V and 2 bases at J, with 17 bases between. CDR1 LGHNT and CDR2 FRNRAP come from the germline V gene. The CDR3 region has the DNA TGTGCTAGTGGTTTGGTAACTGCTCGGAACCCCACCTACGAGCAGTACTTC. Residues: CASGLVTARNPTYEQYF.

This chain uses TRBV3-1 with TRBJ2-7; TRBD2 aligns across 8 bases. The CDR3 contains 13 residues. V lost 4 bases to trimming and J lost 3 bases; unmatched junction nucleotides: 2. The germline V gene has CDR1 LGHDT and CDR2 YNNKEL (reference sequence). The CDR3 DNA reads TGTGCCAGCAGCCCGACTAGCGTCTACGAGCAGTACTTC. This sequence encodes CASSPTSVYEQYF.

This clonotype was detected ten times or more. This chain joins TRBV24-1 and TRBJ2-3, with D unclear. This CDR3 region has 14 residues. V was trimmed by 2 bases and J by 0 bases, leaving 5 bases between them. Germline V gene lookup returns CDR1 KGHDR and CDR2 SFDVKD. The CDR3 region is CATSDSPSTDTQYF. The CDR3 DNA sequence: TGTGCCACCAGTGATTCGCCCAGCACAGATACGCAGTATTTT.

This clonotype was seen ten or more times. This chain links TRBV7-2 with TRBJ1-1; D uncertain. Germline CDR1 is SGHTA and CDR2 is FQGNSA. The germline V and J ends were trimmed by 3 bases and 4 bases, with 12 bases remaining between them. There are 14 residues in the CDR3. CDR3 protein: CASSFDNRITEAFF. The CDR3 nucleotides are TGTGCCAGCAGCTTCGACAACCGTATCACTGAAGCTTTCTTT.

This clonotype was seen repeatedly, ten times or more. The CDR3 sequence is CASSTGDVAGELFF. DNA for the CDR3: TGTGCCAGTAGTACCGGGGACGTTGCCGGGGAGCTGTTTTTT. V is TRBV19 and J is TRBJ2-2; D assignment may be TRBD1 or TRBD2 (5 bases each). Trimming shortened V by 4 bases and J by 6 bases, and 12 bases separated the two germline ends. Germline V gene data show CDR1 as LNHDA and CDR2 as SQIVND (reference sequence). This CDR3 is built from 14 residues.

This clonotype appeared many times. The genes are TRBV6-1 and TRBJ1-4; 8 positions match TRBD1. Looked up from germline, CDR1 is MNHNS and CDR2 is SASEGT. Unmatched junction bases numbered 19, after V lost 6 bases and J lost 10 bases. The CDR3 extends over 17 amino acids. CDR3 sequence (DNA): TGTGCCAGCAGACCCCCCGTCGGTCAGGGGGCAATTGGAAAACTGTTTTTT. Amino acid sequence: CASRPPVGQGAIGKLFF.

This clonotype turned up a few times. V gene TRBV4-3 combines with J gene TRBJ2-5; D possibly corresponds to TRBD1 (6 bases). The length of the CDR3 is 15 residues. Germline CDR1 reads LGHNA; CDR2 reads YSLEER. Trimming stripped 2 bases from V and 2 bases from J, with 12 bases between. CDR3 DNA: TGCGCCAGCAGCCAAAACGGCAGGGGACAAGAGACCCAGTACTTC. It translates to CASSQNGRGQETQYF.

The sample holds many counts of this clonotype. The CDR3 DNA reads TGCGCCAGCAGTTCGACCGGGACCCTCACCGGGGAGCTGTTTTTT. It is translated as CASSSTGTLTGELFF. This rearrangement joins TRBV4-1 to TRBJ2-2; D is tentatively TRBD1 or TRBD2 (5 bases each). Germline lookup yields CDR1 MGHRA and CDR2 YSYEKL. CDR3 length: 15 amino acids. Trimming left V 6 bases short and J 4 bases short, with 15 bases between.

This clonotype was seen a few times. The CDR3 protein is CASSYPVGSGANVLTF. The CDR3 nucleotides read TGTGCCAGCAGCTATCCGGTTGGATCCGGGGCCAACGTCCTGACTTTC. The V gene is TRBV7-3, the J gene TRBJ2-6; D is ambiguous. Trimming took 4 bases from V and 4 from J, leaving 14 bases between them. The CDR3 runs 16 residues. Germline values: CDR1 SGHTA, CDR2 FQGTGA.

Ten or more counts support this clonotype. The chain has TRBV20-1 and TRBJ2-7, with D hard to call. This CDR3 is 14 amino acids long. The V gene's germline CDR1 is DFQATT and CDR2 SNEGSKA (reference sequence). Trimming cost V 5 bases and J 0 bases, with 14 bases left between them. CDR3 sequence reads: CSARPDHYSYEQYF. CDR3 bases: TGCAGTGCTCGCCCCGATCACTACTCCTACGAGCAGTACTTC.

The rearrangement uses TRBV2 and TRBJ1-5; TRBD1 matches at 7 bases. The germline gives CDR1 SNHLY, CDR2 FYNNEI. Germline trimming cut 2 bases from V and 4 bases from J; bases unmatched to any gene: 5. The CDR3 is 15 residues long. The CDR3 loop is CASSESGTENQPQHF. The CDR3, as DNA: TGTGCCAGCAGTGAATCCGGGACAGAGAATCAGCCCCAGCATTTT.

The rearrangement joins TRBV12-3 or TRBV12-4 to TRBJ1-2, with a weak D call TRBD1 (5 bases). The CDR3 runs to 15 residues. V lost 5 bases and J lost 8, with 21 bases in between. The CDR3 is CASSPREGSFGGYTF. DNA of the CDR3: TGTGCCAGCAGTCCCAGGGAGGGTAGTTTCGGAGGCTACACCTTC.

This clonotype has ten or more counts. The V call is TRBV7-8, the J call TRBJ2-1; D remains ambiguous. The CDR3 sequence is 15 residues long. Germline-derived CDR1 and CDR2 are SGHVS and FQNEAQ. V lost 7 bases and J lost 2, with 15 bases in between. The chain's CDR3 is CASNAERFTYNEQFF. In DNA, the CDR3 is TGTGCCAGCAACGCCGAGCGTTTTACCTACAATGAGCAGTTCTTC. The variable domain in full, completed from reference TRBV7-8 and TRBJ2-1, reads GAGVSQSPRYKVAKRGQDVALRCDPISGHVSLFWYQQALGQGPEFLTYFQNEAQLDKSGLPSDRFFAERPEGSVSTLKIQRTQQEDSAVYLCASNAERFTYNEQFFGPGTRLTVL.

Concerning this clonotype: This may come from a read error, since a much larger clone is one base off. CDR3 in DNA: TGTGACAGCAGCTTCACCCCGGGGCCACCCCACTCTGGGGCCAACGTCCTGACTTTC. Amino acids: CDSSFTPGPPHSGANVLTF. The chain has TRBV11-3 and TRBJ2-6; tentatively, D is TRBD1 or TRBD2 (5 bases each). The V gene's germline CDR1 is SGHNT and CDR2 YENEEA. The CDR3 has 19 amino acids.

A word on this clonotype: This may arise from a read error, as a much more abundant clone is one base away. The rearrangement links TRBV12-3 or TRBV12-4 to TRBJ1-1; a weak D match, TRBD1 (5 bases). Trimming removed 4 bases from V and 5 bases from J, with 14 bases in between. This CDR3 is built from 14 residues. The CDR3: CASSSVGGRTEAFF. For the CDR3, the DNA is TGTGCCAGCAGTTCGGTGGGGGGGAGAACTGAAGCTTTCTTT.